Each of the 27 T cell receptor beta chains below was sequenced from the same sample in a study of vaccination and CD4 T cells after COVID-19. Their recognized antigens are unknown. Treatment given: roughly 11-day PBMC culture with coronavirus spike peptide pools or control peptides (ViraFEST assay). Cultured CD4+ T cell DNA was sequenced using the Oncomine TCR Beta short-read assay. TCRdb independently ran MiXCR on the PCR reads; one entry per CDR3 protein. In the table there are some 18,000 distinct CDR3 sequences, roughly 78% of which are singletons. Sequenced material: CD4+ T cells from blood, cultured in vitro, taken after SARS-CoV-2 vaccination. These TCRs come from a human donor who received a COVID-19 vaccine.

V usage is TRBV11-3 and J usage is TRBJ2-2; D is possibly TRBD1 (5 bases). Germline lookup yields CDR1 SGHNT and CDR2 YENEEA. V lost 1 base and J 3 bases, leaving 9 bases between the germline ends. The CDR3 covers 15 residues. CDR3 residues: CASSLGATDTGELFF. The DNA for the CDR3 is TGTGCCAGCAGCTTAGGTGCGACAGACACCGGGGAGCTGTTTTTT.

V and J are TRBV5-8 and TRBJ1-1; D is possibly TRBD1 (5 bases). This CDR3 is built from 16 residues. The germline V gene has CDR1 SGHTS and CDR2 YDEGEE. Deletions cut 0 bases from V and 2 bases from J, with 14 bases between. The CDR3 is CASSLVRGTGNTEAFF. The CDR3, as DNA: TGTGCCAGCAGCTTGGTCCGGGGGACGGGAAACACTGAAGCTTTCTTT.

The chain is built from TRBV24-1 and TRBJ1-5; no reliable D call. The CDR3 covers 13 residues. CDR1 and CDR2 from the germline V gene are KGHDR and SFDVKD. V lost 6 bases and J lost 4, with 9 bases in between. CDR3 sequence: CATSFGPNQPQHF. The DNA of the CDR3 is TGTGCCACCAGTTTCGGCCCGAATCAGCCCCAGCATTTT.

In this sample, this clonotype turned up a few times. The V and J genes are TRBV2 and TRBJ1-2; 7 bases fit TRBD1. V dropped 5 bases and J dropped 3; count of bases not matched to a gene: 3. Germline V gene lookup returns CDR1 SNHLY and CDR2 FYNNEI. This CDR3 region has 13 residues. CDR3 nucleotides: TGTGCCAGCAGTACCGACAGGGACTATGGCTACACCTTC. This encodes CASSTDRDYGYTF.

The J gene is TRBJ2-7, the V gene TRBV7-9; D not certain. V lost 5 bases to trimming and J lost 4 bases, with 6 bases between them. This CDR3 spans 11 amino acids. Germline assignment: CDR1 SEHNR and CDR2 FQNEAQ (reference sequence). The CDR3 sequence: CASSPLYEQYF. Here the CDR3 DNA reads TGTGCCAGCAGCCCGCTGTACGAGCAGTACTTC.

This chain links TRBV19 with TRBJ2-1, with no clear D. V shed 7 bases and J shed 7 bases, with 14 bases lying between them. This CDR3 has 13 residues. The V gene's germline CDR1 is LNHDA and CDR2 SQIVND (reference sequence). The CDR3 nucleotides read TGTGCCAGTAAGGAACCTCCATCAAATGAGCAGTTCTTC. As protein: CASKEPPSNEQFF.

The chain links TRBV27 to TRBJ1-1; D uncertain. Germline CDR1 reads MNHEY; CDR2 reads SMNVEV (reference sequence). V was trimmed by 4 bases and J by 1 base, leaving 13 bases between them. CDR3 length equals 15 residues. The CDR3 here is CASSSYVPPNTEAFF. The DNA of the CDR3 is TGTGCCAGCAGTTCGTACGTCCCCCCGAACACTGAAGCTTTCTTT.

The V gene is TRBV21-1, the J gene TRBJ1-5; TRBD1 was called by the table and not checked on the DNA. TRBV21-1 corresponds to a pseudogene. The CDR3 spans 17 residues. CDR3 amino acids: CASSKEAGAGGNQPQHF. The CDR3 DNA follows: TGTGCCAGCAGCAAAGAGGCAGGGGCCGGGGGCAATCAGCCCCAGCATTTT.

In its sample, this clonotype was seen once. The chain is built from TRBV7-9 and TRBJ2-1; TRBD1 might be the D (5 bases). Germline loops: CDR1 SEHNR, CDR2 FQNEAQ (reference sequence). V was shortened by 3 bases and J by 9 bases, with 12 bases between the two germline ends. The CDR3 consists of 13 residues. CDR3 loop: CASSFTLGVEQFF. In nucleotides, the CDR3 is TGTGCCAGCAGCTTTACGTTAGGGGTTGAGCAGTTCTTC. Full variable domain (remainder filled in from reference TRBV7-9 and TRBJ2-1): DTGVSQNPRHKITKRGQNVTFRCDPISEHNRLYWYRQTLGQGPEFLTYFQNEAQLEKSRLLSDRFSAERPKGSFSTLEIQRTEQGDSAMYLCASSFTLGVEQFFGPGTRLTVL.

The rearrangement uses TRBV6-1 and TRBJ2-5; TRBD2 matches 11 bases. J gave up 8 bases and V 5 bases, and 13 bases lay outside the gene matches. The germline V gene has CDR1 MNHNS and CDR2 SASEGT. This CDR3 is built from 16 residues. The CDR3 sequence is CASSPGTSGPMGTQYF. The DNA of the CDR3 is TGTGCCAGCAGTCCCGGGACTAGCGGCCCCATGGGAACCCAGTACTTC.

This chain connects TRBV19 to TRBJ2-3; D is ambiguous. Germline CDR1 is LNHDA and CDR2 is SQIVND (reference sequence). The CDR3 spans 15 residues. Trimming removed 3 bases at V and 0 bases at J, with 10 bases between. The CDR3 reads CASSIWSLSTDTQYF. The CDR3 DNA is TGTGCCAGTAGTATCTGGTCTTTAAGCACAGATACGCAGTATTTT.

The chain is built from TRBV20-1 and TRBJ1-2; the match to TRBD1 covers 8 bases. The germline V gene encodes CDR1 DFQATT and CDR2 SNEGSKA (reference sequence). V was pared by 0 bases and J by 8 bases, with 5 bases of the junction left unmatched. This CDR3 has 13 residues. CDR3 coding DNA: TGCAGTGCTAGAGAGGGCAGGGGGCAGGGCTACACCTTC. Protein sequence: CSAREGRGQGYTF.

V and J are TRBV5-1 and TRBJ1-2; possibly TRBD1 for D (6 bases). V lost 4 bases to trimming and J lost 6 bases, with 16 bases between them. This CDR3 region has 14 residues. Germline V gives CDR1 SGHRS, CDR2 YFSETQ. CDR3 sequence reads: CASSPRPTGHGYTF. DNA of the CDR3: TGCGCCAGCAGCCCCAGACCGACAGGACATGGCTACACCTTC.

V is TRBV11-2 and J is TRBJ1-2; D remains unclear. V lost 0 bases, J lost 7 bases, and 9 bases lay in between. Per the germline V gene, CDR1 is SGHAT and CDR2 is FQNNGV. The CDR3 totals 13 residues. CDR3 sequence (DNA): TGTGCCAGCAGCTTAGACAGGCGTTTTGGCTACACCTTC. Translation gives CASSLDRRFGYTF.

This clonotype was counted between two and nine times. The CDR3 spells CASSPGGRGRKNYGYTF. The CDR3 DNA follows: TGTGCCAGCAGCCCAGGTGGCAGGGGGCGGAAAAACTATGGCTACACCTTC. The chain has TRBV7-8 and TRBJ1-2, with 8 bases fitting TRBD1. Unmatched junction bases numbered 13, after V lost 5 bases and J lost 2 bases. The CDR3 is 17 amino acids. Germline loops: CDR1 SGHVS, CDR2 FQNEAQ.

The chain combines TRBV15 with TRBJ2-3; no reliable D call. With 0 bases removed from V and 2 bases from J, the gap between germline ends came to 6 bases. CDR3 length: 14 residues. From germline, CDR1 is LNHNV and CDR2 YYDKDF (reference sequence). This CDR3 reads CATSREGSTDTQYF. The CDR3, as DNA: TGTGCCACCAGCAGAGAGGGCTCCACAGATACGCAGTATTTT.

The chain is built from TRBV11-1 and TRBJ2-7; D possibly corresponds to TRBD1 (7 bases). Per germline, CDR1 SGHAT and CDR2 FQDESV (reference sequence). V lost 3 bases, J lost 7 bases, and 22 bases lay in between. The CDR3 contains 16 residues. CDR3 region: CASSLGLRTGGGEQYF. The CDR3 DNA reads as TGTGCCAGCAGCTTGGGGCTGAGGACAGGAGGAGGGGAGCAGTACTTC.

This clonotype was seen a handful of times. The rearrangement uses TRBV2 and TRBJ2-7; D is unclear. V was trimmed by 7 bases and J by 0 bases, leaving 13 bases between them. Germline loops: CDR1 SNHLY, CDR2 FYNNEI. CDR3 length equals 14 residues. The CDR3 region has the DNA TGTGCCAGCAAAGGGTTGGGGAACTCCTACGAGCAGTACTTC. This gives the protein CASKGLGNSYEQYF.

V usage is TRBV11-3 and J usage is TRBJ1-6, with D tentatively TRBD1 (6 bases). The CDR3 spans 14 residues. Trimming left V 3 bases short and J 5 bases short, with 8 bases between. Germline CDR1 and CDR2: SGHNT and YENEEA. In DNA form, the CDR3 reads TGTGCCAGCAGCTTGGACAGTAATAATTCACCCCTCCACTTT. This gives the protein CASSLDSNNSPLHF. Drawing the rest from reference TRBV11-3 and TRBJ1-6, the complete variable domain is EAGVVQSPRYKIIEKKQPVAFWCNPISGHNTLYWYLQNLGQGPELLIRYENEEAVDDSQLPKDRFSAERLKGVDSTLKIQPAELGDSAVYLCASSLDSNNSPLHFGNGTRLTVT.

The CDR3 is CASSTPRVAQPQHF. CDR3 DNA: TGTGCCAGCAGTACCCCGAGGGTCGCCCAGCCCCAGCATTTT. The chain couples TRBV6-1 to TRBJ1-5, with D hard to call. This CDR3 comprises 14 residues. Germline V gene data show CDR1 as MNHNS and CDR2 as SASEGT. Trimming took 5 bases from V and 7 from J, leaving 15 bases between them.

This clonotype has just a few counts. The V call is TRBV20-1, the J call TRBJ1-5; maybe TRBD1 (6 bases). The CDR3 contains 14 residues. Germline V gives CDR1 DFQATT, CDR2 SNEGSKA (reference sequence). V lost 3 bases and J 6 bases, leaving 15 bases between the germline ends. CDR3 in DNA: TGCAGTGCTAGCAAACCAGGGGTAACTCAGCCCCAGCATTTT. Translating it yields CSASKPGVTQPQHF.

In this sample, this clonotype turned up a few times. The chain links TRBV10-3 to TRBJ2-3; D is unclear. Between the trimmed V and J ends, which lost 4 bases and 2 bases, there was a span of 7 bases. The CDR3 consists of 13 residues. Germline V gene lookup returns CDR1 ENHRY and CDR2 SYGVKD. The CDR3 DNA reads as TGTGCCATCAGTGGACCCAACACAGATACGCAGTATTTT. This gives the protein CAISGPNTDTQYF.

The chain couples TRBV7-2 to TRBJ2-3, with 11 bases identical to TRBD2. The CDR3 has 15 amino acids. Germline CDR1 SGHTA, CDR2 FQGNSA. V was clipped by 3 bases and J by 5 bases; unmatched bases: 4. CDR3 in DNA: TGTGCCAGCAGCTTTACCGGGACTAGCGGAGATACGCAGTATTTT. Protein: CASSFTGTSGDTQYF.

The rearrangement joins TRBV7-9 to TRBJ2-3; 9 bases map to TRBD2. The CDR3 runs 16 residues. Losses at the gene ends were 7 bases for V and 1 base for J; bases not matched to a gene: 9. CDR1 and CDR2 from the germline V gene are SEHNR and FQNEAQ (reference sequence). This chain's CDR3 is CASTLSGGSGTDTQYF. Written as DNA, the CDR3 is TGTGCCAGCACCCTAAGCGGGGGGTCTGGCACAGATACGCAGTATTTT.

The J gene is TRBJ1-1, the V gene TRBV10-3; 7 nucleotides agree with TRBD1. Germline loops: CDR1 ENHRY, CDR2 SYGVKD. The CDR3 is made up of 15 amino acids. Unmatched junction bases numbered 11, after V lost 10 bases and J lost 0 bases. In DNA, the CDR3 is TGTGCCACCAACAGGGGTGAGGCGATGAACACTGAAGCTTTCTTT. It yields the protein CATNRGEAMNTEAFF.

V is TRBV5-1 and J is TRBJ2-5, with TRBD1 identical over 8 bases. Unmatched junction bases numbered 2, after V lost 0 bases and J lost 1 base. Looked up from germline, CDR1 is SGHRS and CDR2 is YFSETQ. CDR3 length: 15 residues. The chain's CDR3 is CASSLGTGPQETQYF. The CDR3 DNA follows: TGCGCCAGCAGCTTGGGGACAGGGCCCCAAGAGACCCAGTACTTC.

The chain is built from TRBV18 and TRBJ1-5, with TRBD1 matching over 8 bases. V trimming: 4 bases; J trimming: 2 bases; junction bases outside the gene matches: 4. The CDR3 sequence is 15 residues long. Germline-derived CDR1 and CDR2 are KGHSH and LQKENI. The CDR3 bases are TGTGCCAGCTCACGGGGACAGGCGGGCAATCAGCCCCAGCATTTT. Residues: CASSRGQAGNQPQHF.